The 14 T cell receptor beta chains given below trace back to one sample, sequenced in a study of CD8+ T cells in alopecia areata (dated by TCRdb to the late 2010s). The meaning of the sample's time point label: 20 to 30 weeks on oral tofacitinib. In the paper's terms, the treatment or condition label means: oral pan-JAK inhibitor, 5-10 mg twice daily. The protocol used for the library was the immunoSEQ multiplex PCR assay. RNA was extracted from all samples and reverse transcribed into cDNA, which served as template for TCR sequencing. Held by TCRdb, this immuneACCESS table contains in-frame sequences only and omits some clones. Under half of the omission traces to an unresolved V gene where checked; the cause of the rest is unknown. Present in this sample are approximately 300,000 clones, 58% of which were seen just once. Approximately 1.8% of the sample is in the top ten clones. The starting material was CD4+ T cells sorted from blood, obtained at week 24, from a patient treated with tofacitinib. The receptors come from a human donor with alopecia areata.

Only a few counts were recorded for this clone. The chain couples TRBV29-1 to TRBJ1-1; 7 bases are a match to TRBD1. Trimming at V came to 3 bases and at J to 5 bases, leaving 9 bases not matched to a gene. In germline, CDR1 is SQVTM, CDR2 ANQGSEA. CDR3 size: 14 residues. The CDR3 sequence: CSVEITGAGTEAFF. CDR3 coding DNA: TGCAGCGTTGAGATTACAGGGGCTGGGACTGAAGCTTTCTTT.

This CDR3 reads CKGGRATEAFF. CDR3 nucleotides: TGCAAAGGAGGCAGGGCCACTGAAGCTTTCTTT. The V and J genes are TRBV20-1 and TRBJ1-1; TRBD1 might be the D (5 bases). Germline V gene data show CDR1 as DFQATT and CDR2 as SNEGSKA (reference sequence). The CDR3 has 11 residues.

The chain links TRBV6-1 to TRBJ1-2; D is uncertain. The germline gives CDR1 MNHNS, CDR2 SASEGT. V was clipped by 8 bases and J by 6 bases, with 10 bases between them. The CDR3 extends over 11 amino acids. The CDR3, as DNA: TGTGCCAGCCATAAGGAGGATGGCTACACCTTC. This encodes CASHKEDGYTF.

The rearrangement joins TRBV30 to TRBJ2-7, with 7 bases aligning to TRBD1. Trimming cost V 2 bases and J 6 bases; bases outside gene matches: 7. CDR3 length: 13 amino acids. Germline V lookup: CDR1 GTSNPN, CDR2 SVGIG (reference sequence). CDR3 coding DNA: TGTGCCTGGAGTTCCGACAGGGTGGTCGAGCAGTACTTC. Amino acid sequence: CAWSSDRVVEQYF.

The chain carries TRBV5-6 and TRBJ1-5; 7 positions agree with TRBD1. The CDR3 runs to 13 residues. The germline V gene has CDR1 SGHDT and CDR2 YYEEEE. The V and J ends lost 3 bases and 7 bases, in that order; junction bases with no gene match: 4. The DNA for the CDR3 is TGTGCCAGCAGCTCCCAGGGGGGGCAGCCCCAGCATTTT. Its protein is CASSSQGGQPQHF. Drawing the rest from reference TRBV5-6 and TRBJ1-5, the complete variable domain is DAGVTQSPTHLIKTRGQQVTLRCSPKSGHDTVSWYQQALGQGPQFIFQYYEEEERQRGNFPDRFSGHQFPNYSSELNVNALLLGDSALYLCASSSQGGQPQHFGDGTRLSIL.

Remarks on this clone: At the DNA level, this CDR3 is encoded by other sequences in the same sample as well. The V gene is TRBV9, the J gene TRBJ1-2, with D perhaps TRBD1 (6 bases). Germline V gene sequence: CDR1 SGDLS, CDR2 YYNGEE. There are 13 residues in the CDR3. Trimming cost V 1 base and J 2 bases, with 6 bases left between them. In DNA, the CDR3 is TGTGCCAGCAGCGTAACAGGGAACTATGGCTACACCTTC. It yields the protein CASSVTGNYGYTF.

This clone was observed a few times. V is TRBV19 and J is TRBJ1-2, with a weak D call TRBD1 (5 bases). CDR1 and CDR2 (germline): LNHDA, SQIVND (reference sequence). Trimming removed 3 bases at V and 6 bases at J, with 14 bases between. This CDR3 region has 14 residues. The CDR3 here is CASSMRGEANGYTF. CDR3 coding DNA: TGTGCCAGTAGTATGAGAGGGGAGGCAAATGGCTACACCTTC.

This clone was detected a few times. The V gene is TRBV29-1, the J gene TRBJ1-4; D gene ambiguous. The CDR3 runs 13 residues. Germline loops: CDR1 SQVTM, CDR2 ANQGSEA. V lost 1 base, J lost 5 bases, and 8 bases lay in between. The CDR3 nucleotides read TGCAGCGTTGAAGCTGCGGTAAATGAAAAACTGTTTTTT. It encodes CSVEAAVNEKLFF.

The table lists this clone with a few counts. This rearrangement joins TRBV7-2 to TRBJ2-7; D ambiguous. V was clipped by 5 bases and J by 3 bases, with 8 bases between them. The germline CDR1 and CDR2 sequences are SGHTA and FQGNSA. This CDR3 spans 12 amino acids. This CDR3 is CASSRVGYEQYF. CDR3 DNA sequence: TGTGCCAGCAGCCGTGTCGGCTACGAGCAGTACTTC.

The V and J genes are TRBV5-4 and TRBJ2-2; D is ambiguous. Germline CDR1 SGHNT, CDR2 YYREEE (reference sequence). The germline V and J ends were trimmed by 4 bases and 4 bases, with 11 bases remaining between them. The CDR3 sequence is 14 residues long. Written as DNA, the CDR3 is TGTGCCAGCAGCCCGGATTGGAGCACCGGGGAGCTGTTTTTT. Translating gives CASSPDWSTGELFF.

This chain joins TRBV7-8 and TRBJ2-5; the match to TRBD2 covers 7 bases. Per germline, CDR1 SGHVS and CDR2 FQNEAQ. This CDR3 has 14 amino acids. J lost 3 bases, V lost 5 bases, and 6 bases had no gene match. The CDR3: CASSLSGVEETQYF. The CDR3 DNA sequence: TGTGCCAGCAGCCTAAGCGGGGTGGAAGAGACCCAGTACTTC.

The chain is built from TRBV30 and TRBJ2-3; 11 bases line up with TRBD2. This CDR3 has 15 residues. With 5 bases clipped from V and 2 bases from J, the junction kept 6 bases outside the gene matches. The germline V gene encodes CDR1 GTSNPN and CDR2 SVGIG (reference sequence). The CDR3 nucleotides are TGTGCCTGGGGGGGGACTAGCGGATTCACAGATACGCAGTATTTT. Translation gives CAWGGTSGFTDTQYF.

The CDR3 DNA sequence: TGTGCCTGGAGTGTTGTCTCAGCGCGCTCCTATGGCTACACCTTC. Protein sequence: CAWSVVSARSYGYTF. V is TRBV30 and J is TRBJ1-2; D gene uncertain. V was pared by 0 bases and J by 4 bases, with 15 bases between. Looked up from germline, CDR1 is GTSNPN and CDR2 is SVGIG (reference sequence). The CDR3 is made up of 15 amino acids.

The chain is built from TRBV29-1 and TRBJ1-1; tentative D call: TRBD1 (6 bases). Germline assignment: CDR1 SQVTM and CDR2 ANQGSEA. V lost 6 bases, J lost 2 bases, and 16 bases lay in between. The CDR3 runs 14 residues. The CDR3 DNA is TGCAGCGTGGCGTTACGGACAGCCAACACTGAAGCTTTCTTT. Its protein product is CSVALRTANTEAFF.